Here is one TCR beta chain with its context. The protocol was immunoSEQ multiplex PCR, while the TCRdb copy is restricted to in-frame clones and leaves out a portion. The table lists about 540,000 clones, approximately 80% of them singletons. The data were taken from a study of shared T cell receptors in the human thymus. The CDR3 totals 14 residues. Germline V gives CDR1 KGHSH, CDR2 LQKENI. Deletions cut 0 bases from V and 5 bases from J, with 9 bases between. This sample was also put to use in a study of human thymus T cells. From that second work: Donation was from healthy Finnish infants who were having corrective surgery that addressed congenital heart defects. Corrective heart surgery yielded the resections from which the thymus tissue came. What appeared biased in thymic and blood repertoires was the usage of V and J genes. Related research described thymic repertoires that were highly overlapping among unrelated individuals.

The specimen sequenced was thymocytes. The sequence was obtained from a boy in the first two years of life with a congenital heart defect. This chain joins TRBV18 and TRBJ2-3; no clear D gene. This chain's CDR3 is CASSPPVRRDTQYF. CDR3 DNA sequence: TGTGCCAGCTCACCACCGGTCCGGAGAGATACGCAGTATTTT.